This entry lists 22 T cell receptor beta chains sequenced from one sample in a study of CDR3 diversity in severe acne (dated by TCRdb to between 2018 and 2021). The library came from PCR. TCRdb shows the sequencer as Illumina HiSeq 2000. TCRdb reanalyzed the raw reads on its own, using fastp at Q25 for trimming and MiXCR for clone calling, and kept in-frame beta chains. Identical CDR3 proteins give one entry, which carries the most common genes and DNA. This sample holds roughly 100,000 distinct CDR3 sequences; 45% to 60% were observed only once. About an eighth of the sample comes from the top ten. Sequencing used blood. The origin of the receptors is a male donor with acne.

The chain carries TRBV2 and TRBJ1-6; 8 bases are shared with TRBD1. This CDR3 is built from 15 residues. Germline CDR1 and CDR2: SNHLY and FYNNEI. Losses at the gene ends were 7 bases for V and 5 bases for J; bases not matched to a gene: 7. This chain's CDR3 is CASKGTGDNNSPLHF. In DNA, the CDR3 is TGTGCCAGCAAGGGGACAGGAGATAATAATTCACCCCTCCACTTT.

This clonotype was recorded only once. The chain is built from TRBV7-3 and TRBJ2-3; the D call may be TRBD1 or TRBD2 (5 bases each). The length of the CDR3 is 14 residues. Germline V gene data show CDR1 as SGHTA and CDR2 as FQGTGA. V was pared by 6 bases and J by 4 bases, with 14 bases between. The CDR3 DNA follows: TGTGCCAGCAGGGGGGACCGACGCGCAGATACGCAGTATTTT. It specifies CASRGDRRADTQYF.

This chain links TRBV10-3 with TRBJ2-5; TRBD2 matches at 7 bases. The CDR3 covers 16 residues. The germline V gene encodes CDR1 ENHRY and CDR2 SYGVKD. Unmatched junction bases numbered 11, after V lost 2 bases and J lost 5 bases. CDR3: CAISEGYAGVNETQYF. In DNA form, the CDR3 reads TGTGCCATCAGTGAGGGTTACGCGGGAGTAAACGAGACCCAGTACTTC.

There are many counts of this clonotype. CDR3 residues: CSARSNGMAAGYTF. In nucleotides, the CDR3 is TGCAGTGCTAGGTCGAACGGGATGGCGGCTGGCTACACCTTC. V and J are TRBV20-1 and TRBJ1-2, with D uncertain. V was cut by 3 bases and J by 7 bases, with 18 bases left in between. This CDR3 spans 14 amino acids. Germline-derived CDR1 and CDR2 are DFQATT and SNEGSKA (reference sequence).

Written as DNA, the CDR3 is TGTGCCACCAGCAGAGTAACGGGTGAACTGTTTTTT. Residues: CATSRVTGELFF. The chain joins TRBV15 to TRBJ1-4; no clear D. CDR1 LNHNV and CDR2 YYDKDF come from the germline V gene (reference sequence). Trimming left V 1 base short and J 12 bases short, with 9 bases between. The CDR3 totals 12 residues.

The chain recombines TRBV10-3 with TRBJ1-2, with TRBD1 identical over 8 bases. There are 12 residues in the CDR3. The J segment lost 3 bases and the V segment lost 10 bases, leaving 4 bases of the junction unmatched. From germline, CDR1 is ENHRY and CDR2 SYGVKD. This chain's CDR3 is CATEDRDYGYTF. The CDR3 coding sequence is TGTGCCACCGAGGACAGGGACTATGGCTACACCTTC.

This clonotype appeared many times. The chain recombines TRBV20-1 with TRBJ2-7, with D unresolved. The V and J ends lost 5 bases and 0 bases respectively, with 8 bases between them. The CDR3 contains 12 residues. Looked up from germline, CDR1 is DFQATT and CDR2 is SNEGSKA (reference sequence). CDR3 residues: CSALWDSYEQYF. The CDR3 DNA is TGCAGTGCTTTGTGGGACTCCTACGAGCAGTACTTC.

A note on this clonotype: A much larger clone differs from this one at a single base, so this may be a read error. V and J are TRBV2 and TRBJ2-3; perhaps D is TRBD1 or TRBD2 (5 bases each). This CDR3 has 15 amino acids. Per germline, CDR1 SNHLY and CDR2 FYNNEI. In DNA, the CDR3 is TGTGCCAGCAGACGTGACAGAGCTAGCATAGATACGCAGTATTTT. This encodes CASRRDRASIDTQYF.

CDR3: CATSRQGTEQYF. For the CDR3, the DNA is TGTGCCACCAGCAGGCAGGGTACCGAGCAGTACTTC. This rearrangement joins TRBV15 to TRBJ2-7, with TRBD1 as a possible D gene (5 bases). Looked up from germline, CDR1 is LNHNV and CDR2 is YYDKDF (reference sequence). Trimming left V 3 bases short and J 6 bases short, with 9 bases between. CDR3 length equals 12 residues.

This clonotype has just a few counts. The chain is built from TRBV20-1 and TRBJ2-4, with 7 bases aligning to TRBD2. The CDR3 covers 17 residues. Germline CDR1 DFQATT, CDR2 SNEGSKA (reference sequence). Trimming at V came to 0 bases and at J to 4 bases, leaving 12 bases not matched to a gene. The CDR3: CSARDPLGAGGKNIQYF. The DNA for the CDR3 is TGCAGTGCTAGAGATCCGTTGGGCGCCGGGGGGAAAAACATTCAGTACTTC.

On this clonotype: A much larger clone lies one base from this, so it may be a read error. The chain recombines TRBV2 with TRBJ2-3, with unresolved D. Trimming took 8 bases from V and 3 from J, leaving 12 bases between them. Germline V lookup: CDR1 SNHLY, CDR2 FYNNEI. This CDR3 has 13 residues. In DNA form, the CDR3 reads TGTGCCAGCTCCTTCGCGAGGACAGATACGCAGTATTTT. It specifies CASSFARTDTQYF.

The table lists this clonotype with a few counts. J is TRBJ2-2 and V is TRBV7-2, with TRBD2 matching over 8 bases. This CDR3 contains 18 residues. V trimming: 4 bases; J trimming: 6 bases; junction bases outside the gene matches: 16. Germline assignment: CDR1 SGHTA and CDR2 FQGNSA. The CDR3: CASSSAPAGALSSGELFF. The CDR3 DNA reads TGTGCCAGCAGCTCGGCGCCAGCGGGAGCTTTGAGCTCCGGGGAGCTGTTTTTT.

CDR3 sequence reads: CATRRSGEPNDEQYF. CDR3 DNA: TGTGCCACCCGGCGTTCGGGGGAGCCCAACGACGAGCAGTACTTC. The V and J genes are TRBV15 and TRBJ2-7; a possible D gene is TRBD2 (6 bases). V dropped 8 bases and J dropped 5 bases, with 22 bases sitting between them. Germline lookup yields CDR1 LNHNV and CDR2 YYDKDF (reference sequence). This CDR3 has 15 amino acids. Full variable domain (remainder filled in from reference TRBV15 and TRBJ2-7): DAMVIQNPRYQVTQFGKPVTLSCSQTLNHNVMYWYQQKSSQAPKLLFHYYDKDFNNEADTPDNFQSRRPNTSFCFLDIRSPGLGDTAMYLCATRRSGEPNDEQYFGPGTRLTVT.

On this clonotype: Since a much larger clone is just one base distant, this may be a read error. The chain carries TRBV5-4 and TRBJ2-5; the match to TRBD2 covers 8 bases. In germline, CDR1 is SGHNT, CDR2 YYREEE (reference sequence). The CDR3 is 13 amino acids. The CDR3 region has the DNA TGTGCCAGCACCCGGGAGGGGTTCGGGACCCGGTACTTC. Translation gives CASTREGFGTRYF. Filled out from reference TRBV5-4 and TRBJ2-5, the complete variable domain reads ETGVTQSPTHLIKTRGQQVTLRCSSQSGHNTVSWYQQALGQGPQFIFQYYREEENGRGNFPPRFSGLQFPNYSSELNVNALELDDSALYLCASTREGFGTRYFGPGTRLLVL.

The chain is built from TRBV7-3 and TRBJ2-7; 8 nucleotides line up with TRBD1. V was pared by 5 bases and J by 1 base, with 4 bases of the junction left unmatched. Looked up from germline, CDR1 is SGHTA and CDR2 is FQGTGA. The CDR3 is 14 residues long. The CDR3 loop is CASSQTGVSYEQYF. The CDR3 DNA reads TGTGCCAGCAGCCAGACAGGGGTTTCCTACGAGCAGTACTTC.

This clonotype appeared a few times. This chain joins TRBV11-2 and TRBJ2-5, with 7 bases matching TRBD2. V shed 5 bases and J 4 bases; nucleotides not matched to a gene: 13. The CDR3 runs to 16 residues. Germline loops: CDR1 SGHAT, CDR2 FQNNGV. The CDR3 loop reads CASSIRGGGSGETQYF. The CDR3 DNA sequence: TGTGCCAGCAGCATACGTGGTGGCGGGAGTGGAGAGACCCAGTACTTC.

Comment on this clonotype: Since no conserved phenylalanine or tryptophan closes the CDR3, a read error is the likely cause. The DNA is omitted, as the CDR3 cannot be located on it reliably, and the CDR3 follows TCRdb's listing. This chain links TRBV20-1 with TRBJ2-1; the table's D call TRBD1 went unverified against the DNA. Germline V gene sequence: CDR1 DFQATT, CDR2 SNEGSKA (reference sequence). A total of 8 residues make up the CDR3, ends included. The CDR3: CSARGGFA.

At least ten counts were recorded for this clonotype. The chain carries TRBV19 and TRBJ1-5; D is undetermined. The CDR3 has 17 amino acids. Germline V gene data show CDR1 as LNHDA and CDR2 as SQIVND (reference sequence). V was pared by 4 bases and J by 1 base, with 17 bases between. CDR3 sequence (DNA): TGTGCCAGTAGTACCTACCTTTCGGCAGGAAGCAATCAGCCCCAGCATTTT. Translating gives CASSTYLSAGSNQPQHF.

This clonotype has at least ten counts. J is TRBJ1-2 and V is TRBV19, with D maybe TRBD1 (5 bases). V gave up 3 bases and J gave up 4 bases, with 9 bases separating them. CDR3 length equals 13 residues. Looked up from germline, CDR1 is LNHDA and CDR2 is SQIVND (reference sequence). The CDR3 reads CASSMGGVYGYTF. DNA of the CDR3: TGTGCCAGTAGTATGGGAGGGGTCTATGGCTACACCTTC.

V and J are TRBV10-2 and TRBJ2-7; 11 bases align to TRBD1. The CDR3 is 14 residues long. With 5 bases clipped from V and 5 bases from J, the junction kept 5 bases outside the gene matches. CDR1 is WSHSY, CDR2 SAAADI, per germline. DNA for the CDR3: TGCGCCAGCAGTAACGGACAGGGGGCGAACGAGCAGTACTTC. Its translation: CASSNGQGANEQYF.

This clonotype was recorded at least ten times. This chain uses TRBV7-2 with TRBJ2-7; the match to TRBD2 covers 7 bases. The V and J ends lost 2 bases and 2 bases, in that order; junction bases with no gene match: 6. The CDR3 runs to 15 residues. CDR1 and CDR2 from the germline V gene are SGHTA and FQGNSA. The CDR3 region has the DNA TGTGCCAGCAGCTTATGGGCTAGCGGAGCCTACGAGCAGTACTTC. It translates to CASSLWASGAYEQYF.

As concerns this clonotype: Given the absence of the conserved phenylalanine or tryptophan at the CDR3 end, a read error is likely. The chain uses TRBV9 and TRBJ2-1; perhaps D is TRBD1 or TRBD2 (5 bases each). The CDR3 is 15 residues long. V was pared by 4 bases and J by 4 bases, with 15 bases between. Germline CDR1 and CDR2: SGDLS and YYNGEE. CDR3 sequence: CASSSEQEAYNEQFL. DNA of the CDR3: TGTGCCAGCAGCTCCGAACAGGAGGCTTACAATGAGCAGTTCCTC.